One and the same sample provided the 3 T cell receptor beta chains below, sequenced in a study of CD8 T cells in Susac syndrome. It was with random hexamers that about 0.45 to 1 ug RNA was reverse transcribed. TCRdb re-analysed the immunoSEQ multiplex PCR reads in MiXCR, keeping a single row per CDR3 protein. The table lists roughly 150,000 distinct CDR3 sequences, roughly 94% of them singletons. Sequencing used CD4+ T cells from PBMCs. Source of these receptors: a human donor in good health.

Here the CDR3 reads CASSGQSSGANVLTF. The CDR3 DNA follows: TGTGCCAGCAGTGGACAGAGCTCTGGGGCCAACGTCCTGACTTTC. V gene TRBV6-1 combines with J gene TRBJ2-6; perhaps TRBD1 as D (5 bases). Germline lookup yields CDR1 MNHNS and CDR2 SASEGT. Trimming shortened V by 4 bases and J by 0 bases, and 7 bases separated the two germline ends. The CDR3 spans 15 residues.

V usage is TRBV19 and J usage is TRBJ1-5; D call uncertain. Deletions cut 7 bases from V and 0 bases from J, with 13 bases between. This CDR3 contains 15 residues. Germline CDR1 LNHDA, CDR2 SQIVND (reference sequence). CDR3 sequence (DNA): TGTGCCAGTAACCTGACACCGGGTAGCAATCAGCCCCAGCATTTT. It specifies CASNLTPGSNQPQHF.

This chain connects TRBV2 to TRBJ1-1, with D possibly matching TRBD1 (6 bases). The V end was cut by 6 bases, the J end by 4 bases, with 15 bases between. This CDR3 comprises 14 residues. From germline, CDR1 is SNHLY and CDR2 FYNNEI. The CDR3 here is CASSSQGSITEAFF. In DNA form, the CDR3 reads TGTGCCAGCAGCTCGCAGGGGAGCATCACTGAAGCTTTCTTT.